The 10 T cell receptor beta chains given below trace back to one sample, sequenced in a study of cytomegalovirus exposure and HLA in healthy donors. The study ran its PCR with 60 Vbeta and 13 Jbeta primers. The table came from immunoSEQ multiplex PCR; TCRdb's copy has only in-frame clones and leaves some out. The sample shows 150,000 to 200,000 clones, approximately 81% of them seen only once. The specimen sequenced was PBMCs. The receptors stem from a woman in her forties or fifties in good health and CMV-seronegative.

This chain links TRBV30 with TRBJ1-2; tentatively, D is TRBD1 (5 bases). Trimming took off 0 bases at V and 4 bases at J, with 15 bases between the two ends. From germline, CDR1 is GTSNPN and CDR2 SVGIG (reference sequence). The CDR3 loop spans 15 amino acids. The CDR3 nucleotides are TGTGCCTGGAGTGTAATAGGGGCGCACGGCTATGGCTACACCTTC. It specifies CAWSVIGAHGYGYTF.

The chain employs TRBV7-2 and TRBJ2-3; the match to TRBD1 covers 8 bases. Germline trimming cut 1 base from V and 4 bases from J; bases unmatched to any gene: 7. There are 16 residues in the CDR3. Germline V CDR1 and CDR2: SGHTA, FQGNSA. CDR3 sequence: CASSLGRRGLADTQYF. DNA of the CDR3: TGTGCCAGCAGCTTAGGTCGCAGGGGGCTAGCAGATACGCAGTATTTT.

This clone was detected only once. The chain combines TRBV5-6 with TRBJ2-7; no firm D call. CDR3 length: 15 amino acids. Germline CDR1 reads SGHDT; CDR2 reads YYEEEE. V was clipped by 0 bases and J by 2 bases, with 12 bases between them. CDR3 region: CASSLDSSLTYEQYF. Here the CDR3 DNA reads TGTGCCAGCAGCTTGGATTCTAGTCTTACCTACGAGCAGTACTTC.

The rearrangement links TRBV19 to TRBJ2-1; D ambiguous. Germline V gives CDR1 LNHDA, CDR2 SQIVND (reference sequence). V gave up 0 bases and J gave up 2 bases, with 8 bases separating them. This CDR3 has 15 amino acids. This chain's CDR3 is CASSIDESPYNEQFF. The CDR3, as DNA: TGTGCCAGTAGTATAGACGAGTCTCCCTACAATGAGCAGTTCTTC.

A few counts support this clone. The chain has TRBV21-1 and TRBJ2-7; TRBD1, the D gene given by the table, was not confirmed from the DNA. TRBV21-1 represents a pseudogene. The CDR3 spans 19 residues. The CDR3: CASSLSKVPRDRGSYEQYF. The CDR3 coding sequence is TGTGCCAGCAGCCTCAGTAAAGTGCCCCGGGACAGGGGTTCCTACGAGCAGTACTTC.

V gene TRBV14 combines with J gene TRBJ2-3; 12 bases line up with TRBD2. The CDR3 loop spans 14 amino acids. In germline, CDR1 is SGHDN, CDR2 FVKESK. V gave up 4 bases and J gave up 9 bases; unmatched junction bases: 5. DNA for the CDR3: TGTGCCAGCAGCCCTAGCGGGGGGGCCGGGACGCAGTATTTT. Encoded protein: CASSPSGGAGTQYF. The complete variable domain, with remaining parts taken from reference TRBV14 and TRBJ2-3, reads EAGVTQFPSHSVIEKGQTVTLRCDPISGHDNLYWYRRVMGKEIKFLLHFVKESKQDESGMPNNRFLAERTGGTYSTLKVQPAELEDSGVYFCASSPSGGAGTQYFGPGTRLTVL.

The chain has TRBV5-1 and TRBJ2-3, with 7 nucleotides matching TRBD2. After removal of 4 bases from V and 1 base from J, the junction contained 6 bases not matched to a gene. Germline V lookup: CDR1 SGHRS, CDR2 YFSETQ. The CDR3 runs 15 residues. CDR3 coding DNA: TGCGCCAGCAGCCCGTGGACTAGTCGCACAGATACGCAGTATTTT. Amino acid sequence: CASSPWTSRTDTQYF.

This clone was found a few times. The chain joins TRBV19 to TRBJ2-5; 9 nucleotides agree with TRBD1. CDR1 is LNHDA and CDR2 is SQIVND in the germline V gene (reference sequence). CDR3 length equals 14 residues. With 3 bases clipped from V and 6 bases from J, the junction kept 5 bases outside the gene matches. The chain's CDR3 is CASSIAGTGKTQYF. The DNA for the CDR3 is TGTGCCAGTAGTATCGCCGGGACAGGGAAGACCCAGTACTTC.

The V gene is TRBV5-6, the J gene TRBJ2-7; D is possibly TRBD1 (5 bases). Germline V gives CDR1 SGHDT, CDR2 YYEEEE. The CDR3 is 14 amino acids. The V end lost 0 bases, the J end lost 6 bases, and 13 bases lay between the germline ends. This CDR3 reads CASSLVPGSSEQYF. The CDR3 DNA follows: TGTGCCAGCAGCTTGGTTCCAGGGTCGAGCGAGCAGTACTTC.

About this clone itself: One junction end disagrees with the germline gene, perhaps due to a read error. The identical CDR3 is also encoded by other nucleotide sequences in the sample. The chain couples TRBV12-5 to TRBJ1-5, with D perhaps matching TRBD1 (6 bases). Germline lookup yields CDR1 LGHNT and CDR2 FRNRAP. The CDR3 length is 14 residues. The CDR3 sequence: CASGSGESNQPQHF. In nucleotides, the CDR3 is TGTGCCAGTGGTTCAGGGGAAAGCAATCAGCCCCAGCATTTT.